The 30 T cell receptor beta chains listed next were all sequenced from one sample in a study of cytomegalovirus exposure and HLA in healthy donors. Profiling relied on immunoSEQ multiplex PCR, and the TCRdb table lists in-frame clones only, not all of them. The sample lists 110,000 or so clones, 86% occurring once. The material sequenced was PBMCs. These receptors were collected from a man aged 18 to 29 in good health and CMV-seronegative.

The CDR3 reads CATSRGVGGETQYF. CDR3 bases: TGTGCCACCAGCAGAGGTGTGGGGGGGGAGACCCAGTACTTC. The chain couples TRBV15 to TRBJ2-5; TRBD2 matches at 7 bases. CDR1 is LNHNV and CDR2 is YYDKDF in the germline V gene (reference sequence). V lost 1 base to trimming and J lost 5 bases; unmatched junction nucleotides: 4. The CDR3 runs to 14 residues. The full variable domain, completed using reference TRBV15 and TRBJ2-5, is DAMVIQNPRYQVTQFGKPVTLSCSQTLNHNVMYWYQQKSSQAPKLLFHYYDKDFNNEADTPDNFQSRRPNTSFCFLDIRSPGLGDTAMYLCATSRGVGGETQYFGPGTRLLVL.

The chain is built from TRBV6-6 and TRBJ2-1; 8 bases are a match to TRBD1. The J segment lost 3 bases and the V segment lost 3 bases, leaving 7 bases of the junction unmatched. There are 16 residues in the CDR3. Germline V lookup: CDR1 MNHNY, CDR2 SVGAGI (reference sequence). Written as DNA, the CDR3 is TGTGCCAGCAGTTATACCGGACAGGGTGGCTACAATGAGCAGTTCTTC. Amino acid sequence: CASSYTGQGGYNEQFF.

This clone is a singleton in its sample. The J gene is TRBJ1-1, the V gene TRBV6-6; D unclear. V lost 8 bases to trimming and J lost 1 base, with 11 bases between them. The length of the CDR3 is 13 residues. Germline V gene sequence: CDR1 MNHNY, CDR2 SVGAGI (reference sequence). CDR3 in amino acids: CASWEAGNTEAFF. The CDR3 coding sequence is TGTGCCAGCTGGGAGGCAGGGAACACTGAAGCTTTCTTT.

The rearrangement links TRBV29-1 to TRBJ1-2, with a tentative D call TRBD1 (5 bases). The V gene lost 6 bases and the J gene lost 4 bases, with 15 bases spanning the gap. Per the germline V gene, CDR1 is SQVTM and CDR2 is ANQGSEA. The CDR3 has 13 residues. The CDR3 protein is CSVDRQIIYGYTF. The CDR3 DNA reads TGCAGCGTCGACCGACAGATCATCTATGGCTACACCTTC.

The chain uses TRBV6-5 and TRBJ1-3; the D gene is possibly TRBD1 (6 bases). This CDR3 has 15 residues. V shed 6 bases and J shed 0 bases, with 12 bases lying between them. The germline gives CDR1 MNHEY, CDR2 SVGAGI. The CDR3 reads CASRRQESSGNTIYF. The CDR3 region has the DNA TGTGCCAGCAGGAGACAGGAGAGCTCTGGAAACACCATATATTTT.

The V gene is TRBV5-6, the J gene TRBJ2-7, with TRBD1 matching 7 bases. V was pared by 3 bases and J by 3 bases, with 0 bases of the junction left unmatched. This CDR3 has 12 amino acids. CDR1 is SGHDT, CDR2 YYEEEE, per germline. As DNA, the CDR3 is TGTGCCAGCAGCTGGGACAGCTACGAGCAGTACTTC. Translated: CASSWDSYEQYF.

This clone was counted a single time. The rearrangement joins TRBV4-2 to TRBJ1-2; D ambiguous. Trimming took off 3 bases at V and 8 bases at J, with 13 bases between the two ends. The CDR3 consists of 13 residues. From germline, CDR1 is LGHNA and CDR2 YNFKEQ. CDR3 in amino acids: CASSQGGPDGYTF. CDR3 coding DNA: TGTGCCAGCAGCCAGGGCGGGCCGGACGGCTACACCTTC.

V is TRBV27 and J is TRBJ1-2; D remains unclear. Trimming removed 5 bases at V and 2 bases at J, with 18 bases between. The germline gives CDR1 MNHEY, CDR2 SMNVEV (reference sequence). The CDR3 is 16 residues long. CDR3 loop: CASSQDPLTGNYGYTF. The CDR3 DNA reads TGTGCCAGCAGTCAGGATCCCTTGACGGGAAACTATGGCTACACCTTC.

The gene calls are TRBV27 and TRBJ2-5; TRBD1 agrees at 11 bases. Germline V gives CDR1 MNHEY, CDR2 SMNVEV (reference sequence). With V trimmed by 3 bases and J by 2 bases, 2 bases remained unmatched. The CDR3 is 15 amino acids. The CDR3 nucleotides are TGTGCCAGCAGTTTTGGGACAGGGGGACAAGAGACCCAGTACTTC. Amino acid sequence: CASSFGTGGQETQYF.

The chain recombines TRBV19 with TRBJ1-3; no reliable D call. This CDR3 spans 17 amino acids. The germline V gene encodes CDR1 LNHDA and CDR2 SQIVND (reference sequence). V was pared by 0 bases and J by 5 bases, with 17 bases between. The CDR3 region is CASSIDGDTIYRNTIYF. DNA of the CDR3: TGTGCCAGTAGTATAGATGGCGACACCATATACCGAAACACCATATATTTT.

This clone has more than one count but fewer than ten. The genes are TRBV6-5 and TRBJ2-7; 7 bases are a match to TRBD1. V was clipped by 10 bases and J by 7 bases; unmatched bases: 7. CDR3 length equals 11 residues. Germline lookup yields CDR1 MNHEY and CDR2 SVGAGI. The CDR3 loop is CATYRGGEQYF. CDR3 bases: TGTGCCACCTACAGGGGTGGAGAGCAGTACTTC.

The chain links TRBV4-2 to TRBJ2-7; the match to TRBD2 covers 11 bases. This CDR3 comprises 16 residues. With 0 bases clipped from V and 3 bases from J, the junction kept 4 bases outside the gene matches. Germline V lookup: CDR1 LGHNA, CDR2 YNFKEQ. The CDR3 sequence: CASSQELAGALYEQYF. CDR3 sequence (DNA): TGTGCCAGCAGCCAAGAACTAGCGGGGGCACTCTACGAGCAGTACTTC.

This clone occurred once. The rearrangement joins TRBV9 to TRBJ2-2; perhaps TRBD2 as D (6 bases). CDR1 SGDLS and CDR2 YYNGEE come from the germline V gene. V was cut by 4 bases and J by 0 bases, with 13 bases left in between. The length of the CDR3 is 16 residues. The CDR3 reads CASSPRIAANTGELFF. Here the CDR3 DNA reads TGTGCCAGCAGCCCCCGAATAGCGGCGAACACCGGGGAGCTGTTTTTT.

The J gene is TRBJ2-7, the V gene TRBV4-1; TRBD2 agrees at 13 bases. V gave up 2 bases and J gave up 5 bases; unmatched junction bases: 9. Germline V gene data show CDR1 as MGHRA and CDR2 as YSYEKL. The CDR3 contains 17 residues. Here the CDR3 reads CASSQRGTSGMGHEQYF. CDR3 bases: TGCGCCAGCAGCCAAAGGGGGACTAGCGGGATGGGTCACGAGCAGTACTTC.

The rearrangement joins TRBV5-1 to TRBJ2-3, with 11 bases lining up with TRBD2. Trimming cost V 2 bases and J 6 bases; bases outside gene matches: 5. Germline CDR1 and CDR2: SGHRS and YFSETQ. The CDR3 consists of 15 residues. The CDR3 reads CASSLLLAGADTQYF. CDR3 nucleotides: TGCGCCAGCAGCTTATTACTAGCGGGGGCTGATACGCAGTATTTT.

The chain has TRBV30 and TRBJ1-3; 7 bases fit TRBD1. Unmatched junction bases numbered 6, after V lost 2 bases and J lost 2 bases. CDR1 and CDR2 from the germline V gene are GTSNPN and SVGIG (reference sequence). CDR3 length equals 15 residues. The CDR3 sequence: CAWSSTGNPGNTIYF. The CDR3 bases are TGTGCCTGGAGTTCGACAGGGAACCCTGGAAACACCATATATTTT.

V and J are TRBV28 and TRBJ1-1; D not resolved. Germline lookup yields CDR1 MDHEN and CDR2 SYDVKM. V lost 8 bases to trimming and J lost 4 bases, with 8 bases between them. CDR3 length equals 11 residues. DNA of the CDR3: TGTGCCAGCCAACGGGGCACTGAAGCTTTCTTT. Its translation: CASQRGTEAFF. Full variable domain (remainder filled in from reference TRBV28 and TRBJ1-1): DVKVTQSSRYLVKRTGEKVFLECVQDMDHENMFWYRQDPGLGLRLIYFSYDVKMKEKGDIPEGYSVSREKKERFSLILESASTNQTSMYLCASQRGTEAFFGQGTRLTVV.

The chain carries TRBV30 and TRBJ2-2; D gene unclear. This CDR3 is built from 16 residues. Germline V gives CDR1 GTSNPN, CDR2 SVGIG (reference sequence). Trimming took 0 bases from V and 3 from J, leaving 14 bases between them. The CDR3 reads CAWSVAGSTYTGELFF. Written as DNA, the CDR3 is TGTGCCTGGAGTGTAGCCGGGTCCACCTACACCGGGGAGCTGTTTTTT.

V gene TRBV2 combines with J gene TRBJ2-1, with 14 bases identical to TRBD2. J was trimmed by 8 bases and V by 5 bases; bases with no gene match: 5. Germline loops: CDR1 SNHLY, CDR2 FYNNEI. The CDR3 runs to 15 residues. CDR3 amino acids: CASSPGTSGSHEQFF. The CDR3 region has the DNA TGTGCCAGCAGTCCCGGGACTAGCGGGAGTCATGAGCAGTTCTTC.

The chain joins TRBV30 to TRBJ1-4; no definite D call. The CDR3 is 11 amino acids. V dropped 3 bases and J dropped 10 bases, with 9 bases sitting between them. From germline, CDR1 is GTSNPN and CDR2 SVGIG (reference sequence). The CDR3 spells CAWRQPGKLFF. The CDR3 region has the DNA TGTGCCTGGAGACAGCCCGGAAAACTGTTTTTT.

This clone was recorded once. The chain links TRBV7-8 to TRBJ2-7; maybe TRBD2 (6 bases). This CDR3 has 15 residues. Trimming removed 1 base from V and 3 bases from J, with 13 bases in between. Per the germline V gene, CDR1 is SGHVS and CDR2 is FQNEAQ. The CDR3 DNA reads as TGTGCCAGCAGCTTAGTGGCTAGCGCTTACTACGAGCAGTACTTC. This translates into CASSLVASAYYEQYF.

The chain links TRBV29-1 to TRBJ2-5; tentative D call: TRBD1 (6 bases). V was pared by 7 bases and J by 0 bases, with 15 bases between. The CDR3 is made up of 14 amino acids. The germline V gene has CDR1 SQVTM and CDR2 ANQGSEA. As DNA, the CDR3 is TGCAGCGCCCGCCCGGGACATAACCAAGAGACCCAGTACTTC. Translation: CSARPGHNQETQYF. Together with reference TRBV29-1 and TRBJ2-5, the CDR3 gives the full variable domain: SAVISQKPSRDICQRGTSLTIQCQVDSQVTMMFWYRQQPGQSLTLIATANQGSEATYESGFVIDKFPISRPNLTFSTLTVSNMSPEDSSIYLCSARPGHNQETQYFGPGTRLLVL.

This chain connects TRBV7-6 to TRBJ2-1, with 14 bases lining up with TRBD2. The J segment lost 0 bases and the V segment lost 5 bases, leaving 6 bases of the junction unmatched. The germline V gene has CDR1 SGHVS and CDR2 FNYEAQ. The CDR3 extends over 18 amino acids. This CDR3 reads CASSGTTSGRDSYNEQFF. In nucleotides, the CDR3 is TGTGCCAGCAGCGGAACGACTAGCGGGAGGGACTCCTACAATGAGCAGTTCTTC.

J is TRBJ2-1 and V is TRBV11-3; TRBD1 aligns across 8 bases. The germline gives CDR1 SGHNT, CDR2 YENEEA. With V trimmed by 4 bases and J by 0 bases, 5 bases remained unmatched. This CDR3 spans 16 amino acids. CDR3 DNA: TGTGCCAGCAGCTCCCGGACAGGGAGCTCCTACAATGAGCAGTTCTTC. Amino acids: CASSSRTGSSYNEQFF.

The rearrangement joins TRBV11-2 to TRBJ2-7; TRBD1 matches at 8 bases. Unmatched junction bases numbered 5, after V lost 5 bases and J lost 5 bases. This CDR3 region has 13 residues. Per the germline V gene, CDR1 is SGHAT and CDR2 is FQNNGV. DNA of the CDR3: TGTGCCAGCAGCCAAGACAGGGGTGACGAGCAGTACTTC. Protein sequence: CASSQDRGDEQYF.

The gene calls are TRBV6-1 and TRBJ2-7; tentative D call: TRBD2 (6 bases). Deletions cut 6 bases from V and 0 bases from J, with 12 bases between. The CDR3 sequence is 14 residues long. Germline assignment: CDR1 MNHNS and CDR2 SASEGT. The CDR3 region is CASRPGRRSYEQYF. In DNA, the CDR3 is TGTGCCAGCAGGCCGGGGAGGCGCTCCTACGAGCAGTACTTC.

This clone has a single count. The chain combines TRBV7-2 with TRBJ2-3; 7 bases map to TRBD2. V trimming: 2 bases; J trimming: 8 bases; junction bases outside the gene matches: 7. Germline CDR1 SGHTA, CDR2 FQGNSA. The CDR3 extends over 14 amino acids. In nucleotides, the CDR3 is TGTGCCAGCAGCTTAAGAGGAGCGGGAACTACGCAGTATTTT. Amino acids: CASSLRGAGTTQYF.

The CDR3 loop is CASSLDRGTASRGEQYF. The DNA of the CDR3 is TGCGCCAGCAGCTTGGATCGGGGGACGGCCTCACGGGGCGAGCAGTACTTC. The V and J genes are TRBV5-1 and TRBJ2-7; D might be TRBD2 (6 bases). Germline V CDR1 and CDR2: SGHRS, YFSETQ. V was clipped by 0 bases and J by 6 bases, with 22 bases between them. CDR3 size: 17 residues.

V gene TRBV5-5 combines with J gene TRBJ1-2; 9 bases fit TRBD1. Germline assignment: CDR1 SGHKS and CDR2 YYEKEE (reference sequence). The CDR3 totals 16 residues. The trim removed 1 base at V and 6 bases at J, leaving 10 bases unmatched. The CDR3 reads CASSLSLGQGRNGYTF. As DNA, the CDR3 is TGTGCCAGCAGCTTGTCCCTGGGACAGGGAAGGAATGGCTACACCTTC.

This rearrangement joins TRBV30 to TRBJ1-3, with a possible D match to TRBD1 (6 bases). Germline-derived CDR1 and CDR2 are GTSNPN and SVGIG (reference sequence). The CDR3 is 15 amino acids. V dropped 2 bases and J dropped 2 bases, with 13 bases sitting between them. CDR3 in amino acids: CAWSPGQGTGNTIYF. CDR3 sequence (DNA): TGTGCCTGGAGTCCGGGACAAGGTACTGGAAACACCATATATTTT. The entire variable domain, with the rest obtained from reference TRBV30 and TRBJ1-3, is as follows: SQTIHQWPATLVQPVGSPLSLECTVEGTSNPNLYWYRQAAGRGLQLLFYSVGIGQISSEVPQNLSASRPQDRQFILSSKKLLLSDSGFYLCAWSPGQGTGNTIYFGEGSWLTVV.